A single sample is the source of the 24 T cell receptor beta chains below, sequenced in a study of cytomegalovirus exposure and HLA in healthy donors (dated by TCRdb to between 2016 and 2019). The receptor library was made with the immunoSEQ multiplex PCR assay. A mixture of 60 forward primers for TCR Vbeta segments and 13 reverse primers for TCR Jbeta segments was used in the multiplex PCR. Not all clones reach the TCRdb copy of this immuneACCESS table, which keeps in-frame sequences only. Checked studies attribute under half of the gap to unresolved V genes and leave the rest unexplained. This sample is represented by 250,000 to 350,000 clones; 85% to 90% of them were singletons. Roughly 2.1% of the sample is in the top ten clones. The source material was PBMCs. Every receptor here comes from a woman under 30 in good health and CMV-seronegative.

Note on this clone: A read error may account for a junction end that differs from germline. This rearrangement joins TRBV7-6 to TRBJ2-3; D is possibly TRBD1 (5 bases). The germline V gene has CDR1 SGHVS and CDR2 FNYEAQ. The CDR3 loop spans 13 amino acids. CDR3 amino acids: CASSLAPRQTTGF. In DNA form, the CDR3 reads TGTGCCAGCAGCTTAGCGCCGAGACAGACGACGGGTTTT.

The V and J genes are TRBV7-6 and TRBJ2-1; 13 positions match TRBD2. Per germline, CDR1 SGHVS and CDR2 FNYEAQ. The CDR3 contains 14 residues. Trimming removed 5 bases from V and 9 bases from J; junction bases left unmatched: 4. CDR3 nucleotide sequence: TGTGCCAGCAGCACTAGCGGGGGGGCTGGTGAGCAGTTCTTC. This sequence encodes CASSTSGGAGEQFF.

In DNA, the CDR3 is TGTGCCAGCAGCCTTGGGACAGAGGCTGAAGCTTTCTTT. This codes for CASSLGTEAEAFF. The gene calls are TRBV11-2 and TRBJ1-1; 7 bases are shared with TRBD1. V was clipped by 5 bases and J by 6 bases; unmatched bases: 6. The CDR3 runs 13 residues. CDR1 is SGHAT and CDR2 is FQNNGV in the germline V gene.

This chain links TRBV19 with TRBJ2-2; 10 bases align to TRBD2. The CDR3 is made up of 15 amino acids. Unmatched junction bases numbered 3, after V lost 4 bases and J lost 4 bases. The germline gives CDR1 LNHDA, CDR2 SQIVND (reference sequence). The CDR3 bases are TGTGCCAGTAGTACTAGCGGGGGAATCACCGGGGAGCTGTTTTTT. It encodes CASSTSGGITGELFF.

The chain uses TRBV30 and TRBJ1-5, with TRBD1 matching 10 bases. Trimming removed 5 bases from V and 5 bases from J; junction bases left unmatched: 0. Looked up from germline, CDR1 is GTSNPN and CDR2 is SVGIG (reference sequence). This CDR3 is built from 12 residues. The CDR3 sequence is CAWGTGDQPQHF. Written as DNA, the CDR3 is TGTGCCTGGGGGACAGGGGATCAGCCCCAGCATTTT.

This rearrangement joins TRBV18 to TRBJ2-7, with a tentative D call TRBD2 (6 bases). This CDR3 contains 14 residues. In germline, CDR1 is KGHSH, CDR2 LQKENI. The V and J ends lost 2 bases and 3 bases respectively, with 11 bases between them. The CDR3 DNA reads TGTGCCAGCTCACCAGAGCTGGGACTCTACGAGCAGTACTTC. It codes for CASSPELGLYEQYF.

The chain carries TRBV7-8 and TRBJ2-5; possibly TRBD1 for D (5 bases). V was shortened by 3 bases and J by 5 bases, with 13 bases between the two germline ends. Germline V gives CDR1 SGHVS, CDR2 FQNEAQ. This CDR3 has 14 residues. The CDR3 spells CASSFRQLAETQYF. CDR3 nucleotide sequence: TGTGCCAGCAGCTTCAGACAGCTTGCTGAGACCCAGTACTTC.

This clone has only one observation. The chain links TRBV19 to TRBJ1-6; TRBD1 matches at 8 bases. The CDR3 covers 17 residues. V lost 0 bases to trimming and J lost 7 bases; unmatched junction nucleotides: 8. Per the germline V gene, CDR1 is LNHDA and CDR2 is SQIVND (reference sequence). CDR3 residues: CASSIDHLQGVNSPLHF. CDR3 DNA sequence: TGTGCCAGTAGTATAGATCACCTACAGGGGGTGAATTCACCCCTCCACTTT.

The rearrangement uses TRBV7-2 and TRBJ2-5, with 8 bases fitting TRBD2. The V gene end was trimmed by 2 bases and the J gene end by 7 bases; junction bases not matched to a gene: 6. The CDR3 totals 14 residues. Germline CDR1 reads SGHTA; CDR2 reads FQGNSA. CDR3 protein: CASSLPLAGRTQYF. In DNA form, the CDR3 reads TGTGCCAGCAGCTTACCCCTAGCGGGTCGGACCCAGTACTTC.

This clone was seen once. The CDR3 reads CASSPGGPTNSPLHF. Here the CDR3 DNA reads TGCGCCAGCAGCCCGGGGGGACCGACTAATTCACCCCTCCACTTT. This sequence joins TRBV5-1 and TRBJ1-6; D might be TRBD1 (5 bases). Germline CDR1 is SGHRS and CDR2 is YFSETQ. The CDR3 sequence is 15 residues long. With 4 bases removed from V and 6 bases from J, the gap between germline ends came to 14 bases.

The chain uses TRBV25-1 and TRBJ1-1; 8 positions match TRBD1. The CDR3 totals 16 residues. After removal of 2 bases from V and 0 bases from J, the junction contained 5 bases not matched to a gene. Germline CDR1 is MGHDK and CDR2 is SYGVNS. CDR3 DNA sequence: TGTGCCAGCAGTGAACCAGGACAGGGCTTGAACACTGAAGCTTTCTTT. Protein: CASSEPGQGLNTEAFF.

The chain recombines TRBV6-5 with TRBJ2-7; 8 bases match TRBD1. J gave up 5 bases and V 5 bases, and 5 bases lay outside the gene matches. Germline V lookup: CDR1 MNHEY, CDR2 SVGAGI. The CDR3 totals 13 residues. The CDR3 DNA reads TGTGCCAGCAGTCCCAGGGGGCCAGACGAGCAGTACTTC. Its protein is CASSPRGPDEQYF.

The rearrangement joins TRBV27 to TRBJ2-3; the match to TRBD2 covers 10 bases. With 6 bases clipped from V and 4 bases from J, the junction kept 16 bases outside the gene matches. Germline V lookup: CDR1 MNHEY, CDR2 SMNVEV (reference sequence). This CDR3 spans 18 amino acids. CDR3 DNA: TGTGCCAGCAGCCCAACCCCCGGGACTAGCGTGGTCCCAGATACGCAGTATTTT. This gives the protein CASSPTPGTSVVPDTQYF.

In DNA form, the CDR3 reads TGTGCCAGCAGCTCCACGGGACAGATGAACACTGAAGCTTTCTTT. Its protein is CASSSTGQMNTEAFF. The chain couples TRBV13 to TRBJ1-1, with TRBD1 matching over 7 bases. V trimming: 4 bases; J trimming: 0 bases; junction bases outside the gene matches: 5. The CDR3 has 15 amino acids. The germline V gene has CDR1 PRHDT and CDR2 FYEKMQ (reference sequence).

The chain recombines TRBV2 with TRBJ2-1; the D gene is possibly TRBD2 (5 bases). The CDR3 runs 14 residues. Germline V gene sequence: CDR1 SNHLY, CDR2 FYNNEI. Trimming removed 4 bases at V and 0 bases at J, with 7 bases between. The CDR3 DNA is TGTGCCAGCAGTGGAGGGAGCTCCTACAATGAGCAGTTCTTC. This sequence encodes CASSGGSSYNEQFF. The whole variable domain, filled in from reference TRBV2 and TRBJ2-1, reads EPEVTQTPSHQVTQMGQEVILRCVPISNHLYFYWYRQILGQKVEFLVSFYNNEISEKSEIFDDQFSVERPDGSNFTLKIRSTKLEDSAMYFCASSGGSSYNEQFFGPGTRLTVL.

This clone was recorded a few times. This CDR3 is also generated by other DNA sequences in the sample. CDR3 loop: CASSSGQPNYGYTF. CDR3 nucleotide sequence: TGCGCCAGCAGCTCCGGACAGCCTAACTATGGCTACACCTTC. The rearrangement joins TRBV5-1 to TRBJ1-2; D is perhaps TRBD1 (6 bases). This CDR3 has 14 amino acids. V was shortened by 3 bases and J by 0 bases, with 9 bases between the two germline ends. Germline CDR1 reads SGHRS; CDR2 reads YFSETQ.

The V gene is TRBV5-4, the J gene TRBJ2-3; the match to TRBD2 covers 9 bases. Per germline, CDR1 SGHNT and CDR2 YYREEE (reference sequence). CDR3 length equals 16 residues. V was clipped by 4 bases and J by 3 bases; unmatched bases: 9. The CDR3 protein is CASSRLAGTPTDTQYF. The CDR3, as DNA: TGTGCCAGCAGCCGGCTAGCGGGGACCCCAACAGATACGCAGTATTTT.

The V gene is TRBV11-2, the J gene TRBJ2-2; no firm D call. The CDR3 covers 12 residues. Germline assignment: CDR1 SGHAT and CDR2 FQNNGV. Trimming took off 2 bases at V and 7 bases at J, with 5 bases between the two ends. The CDR3 reads CASSLNRGELFF. For the CDR3, the DNA is TGTGCCAGCAGCTTAAATCGCGGGGAGCTGTTTTTT.

The chain is built from TRBV6-5 and TRBJ2-7; 8 bases are shared with TRBD1. V lost 2 bases, J lost 3 bases, and 3 bases stayed unmatched. Germline V gene lookup returns CDR1 MNHEY and CDR2 SVGAGI. The CDR3 covers 14 residues. The CDR3 loop is CASSYATGDYEQYF. The CDR3, as DNA: TGTGCCAGCAGTTACGCGACAGGGGACTACGAGCAGTACTTC.

J is TRBJ2-7 and V is TRBV13; 10 bases match TRBD1. The CDR3 has 15 residues. Germline lookup yields CDR1 PRHDT and CDR2 FYEKMQ (reference sequence). V was clipped by 4 bases and J by 7 bases; unmatched bases: 10. In nucleotides, the CDR3 is TGTGCCAGCAGCTCCAAGACAGGGGGCGAGAGGGAGCAGTACTTC. It translates to CASSSKTGGEREQYF.

The V gene is TRBV18, the J gene TRBJ1-1, with TRBD1 matching over 7 bases. Germline V gene data show CDR1 as KGHSH and CDR2 as LQKENI. V dropped 3 bases and J dropped 8; count of bases not matched to a gene: 3. The CDR3 loop spans 12 amino acids. The chain's CDR3 is CASSPRDREAFF. CDR3 bases: TGTGCCAGCTCACCCCGGGACAGAGAAGCTTTCTTT.

The rearrangement links TRBV11-2 to TRBJ2-5, with TRBD2 matching over 8 bases. The J call may be in error: the DNA end matches TRBJ2-7 better. Germline V CDR1 and CDR2: SGHAT, FQNNGV. The CDR3 extends over 14 amino acids. The CDR3 DNA reads TGTGCCAGCAGCCGACCCGGGACTAGCTACGAGCAGTACTTC. Translation: CASSRPGTSYEQYF.

This clone came up once. The gene calls are TRBV4-1 and TRBJ2-1; 14 nucleotides align to TRBD2. CDR3 size: 20 residues. V was clipped by 2 bases and J by 0 bases; unmatched bases: 9. Germline values: CDR1 MGHRA, CDR2 YSYEKL. The CDR3 protein is CASSQLGLAGGKSSYNEQFF. In nucleotides, the CDR3 is TGCGCCAGCAGCCAACTAGGACTAGCGGGGGGAAAAAGCTCCTACAATGAGCAGTTCTTC.

Only one count was recorded for this clone. The chain is built from TRBV6-1 and TRBJ2-2, with 9 nucleotides matching TRBD1. Trimming took 7 bases from V and 5 from J; bases not matched to a gene: 5. The germline V gene encodes CDR1 MNHNS and CDR2 SASEGT. This CDR3 has 14 amino acids. The CDR3: CASMDRGRTGELFF. The CDR3 nucleotides are TGTGCCAGCATGGACAGGGGACGAACCGGGGAGCTGTTTTTT.